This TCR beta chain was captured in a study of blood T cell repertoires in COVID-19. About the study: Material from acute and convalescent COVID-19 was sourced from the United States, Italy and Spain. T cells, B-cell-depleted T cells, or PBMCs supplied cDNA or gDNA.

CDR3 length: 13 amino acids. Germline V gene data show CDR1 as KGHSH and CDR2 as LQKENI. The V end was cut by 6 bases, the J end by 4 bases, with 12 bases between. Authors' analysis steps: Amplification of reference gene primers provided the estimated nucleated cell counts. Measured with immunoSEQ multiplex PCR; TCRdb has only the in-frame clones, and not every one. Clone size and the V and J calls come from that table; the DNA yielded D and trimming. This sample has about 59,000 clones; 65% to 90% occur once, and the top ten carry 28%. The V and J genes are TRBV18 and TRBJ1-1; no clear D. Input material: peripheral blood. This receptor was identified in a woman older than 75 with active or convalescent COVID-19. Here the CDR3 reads CASSPTESTEAFF. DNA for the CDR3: TGTGCCAGCTCGCCTACAGAGTCCACTGAAGCTTTCTTT.